The 23 T cell receptor beta chains listed next were all sequenced from one sample in a study of OX40 agonist ivuxolimab in advanced cancers. The method was immunoSEQ multiplex PCR; TCRdb's version includes in-frame clones alone and lacks a portion of them. The sample contains approximately 90,000 clones, roughly 89% of which appear only once. The sample consisted of CD4+ or CD8+ T cells sorted from blood, taken in a trial of the OX40 agonist ivuxolimab. The receptor set was obtained from an adult with an advanced solid tumor such as melanoma, head and neck, liver or kidney cancer.

V is TRBV6-5 and J is TRBJ2-1; D is possibly TRBD2 (5 bases). CDR1 is MNHEY, CDR2 SVGAGI, per germline. Trimming removed 5 bases at V and 7 bases at J, with 18 bases between. The CDR3 loop spans 15 amino acids. This chain's CDR3 is CASSSGSPRGNEQFF. The CDR3 nucleotides read TGTGCCAGCAGTAGCGGATCCCCGCGAGGGAATGAGCAGTTCTTC.

This rearrangement joins TRBV19 to TRBJ2-7; TRBD1 matches 7 bases. CDR3 length equals 15 residues. Germline V gene data show CDR1 as LNHDA and CDR2 as SQIVND (reference sequence). With V trimmed by 3 bases and J by 3 bases, 8 bases remained unmatched. The CDR3 loop is CASSIGQGVGYEQYF. CDR3 nucleotides: TGTGCCAGTAGTATCGGGCAGGGGGTAGGCTACGAGCAGTACTTC.

V and J are TRBV5-1 and TRBJ2-3; 10 positions match TRBD1. Germline CDR1 and CDR2: SGHRS and YFSETQ. The CDR3 runs 15 residues. Trimming took 4 bases from V and 3 from J; bases not matched to a gene: 5. The chain's CDR3 is CASSNRQGATDTQYF. The CDR3 coding sequence is TGCGCCAGCAGCAATAGACAGGGGGCAACAGATACGCAGTATTTT. Using reference TRBV5-1 and TRBJ2-3 for the parts outside the CDR3, the full variable domain is KAGVTQTPRYLIKTRGQQVTLSCSPISGHRSVSWYQQTPGQGLQFLFEYFSETQRNKGNFPGRFSGRQFSNSRSEMNVSTLELGDSALYLCASSNRQGATDTQYFGPGTRLTVL.

This clone was detected once. The chain is built from TRBV5-6 and TRBJ1-5; D is perhaps TRBD1 (5 bases). The V end lost 2 bases, the J end lost 0 bases, and 21 bases lay between the germline ends. This CDR3 region has 19 residues. Germline V gene sequence: CDR1 SGHDT, CDR2 YYEEEE. The CDR3 is CASSFRPGRLGDSNQPQHF. CDR3 nucleotides: TGTGCCAGCAGCTTTCGTCCGGGGCGTCTTGGGGATAGCAATCAGCCCCAGCATTTT. The full variable domain, rest sourced from reference TRBV5-6 and TRBJ1-5, is DAGVTQSPTHLIKTRGQQVTLRCSPKSGHDTVSWYQQALGQGPQFIFQYYEEEERQRGNFPDRFSGHQFPNYSSELNVNALLLGDSALYLCASSFRPGRLGDSNQPQHFGDGTRLSIL.

The rearrangement joins TRBV27 to TRBJ1-4; D remains ambiguous. Trimming shortened V by 2 bases and J by 8 bases, and 12 bases separated the two germline ends. The germline V gene encodes CDR1 MNHEY and CDR2 SMNVEV (reference sequence). The CDR3 is made up of 14 amino acids. Written as DNA, the CDR3 is TGTGCCAGCAGTTTAAGAGGACCTGGCGAAAAACTGTTTTTT. Amino acid sequence: CASSLRGPGEKLFF. Supplemented by reference TRBV27 and TRBJ1-4, the full variable domain reads EAQVTQNPRYLITVTGKKLTVTCSQNMNHEYMSWYRQDPGLGLRQIYYSMNVEVTDKGDVPEGYKVSRKEKRNFPLILESPSPNQTSLYFCASSLRGPGEKLFFGSGTQLSVL.

The chain combines TRBV14 with TRBJ1-4; D is ambiguous. The CDR3 is made up of 15 amino acids. V lost 4 bases, J lost 7 bases, and 16 bases lay in between. From germline, CDR1 is SGHDN and CDR2 FVKESK. CDR3 in DNA: TGTGCCAGCAGCCCGCTGGACCGGCTCGGTGAAAAACTGTTTTTT. Its protein is CASSPLDRLGEKLFF. The entire variable domain, with the rest obtained from reference TRBV14 and TRBJ1-4, is as follows: EAGVTQFPSHSVIEKGQTVTLRCDPISGHDNLYWYRRVMGKEIKFLLHFVKESKQDESGMPNNRFLAERTGGTYSTLKVQPAELEDSGVYFCASSPLDRLGEKLFFGSGTQLSVL.

J is TRBJ1-2 and V is TRBV5-5, with 8 nucleotides matching TRBD1. V lost 2 bases to trimming and J lost 3 bases; unmatched junction nucleotides: 6. The CDR3 length is 15 residues. Germline V gene sequence: CDR1 SGHKS, CDR2 YYEKEE (reference sequence). The CDR3 protein is CASSLLAGGYYGYTF. The CDR3 DNA follows: TGTGCCAGCAGCTTACTGGCAGGGGGCTACTATGGCTACACCTTC.

This chain joins TRBV11-3 and TRBJ2-5; D possibly uses TRBD1 or TRBD2 (5 bases each). V was trimmed by 8 bases and J by 7 bases, leaving 17 bases between them. This CDR3 has 13 amino acids. Germline lookup yields CDR1 SGHNT and CDR2 YENEEA. The CDR3 protein is CASSSGALGTQYF. CDR3 sequence (DNA): TGTGCCAGCTCATCCGGGGCCCTAGGGACCCAGTACTTC.

This sequence joins TRBV27 and TRBJ1-5, with 7 bases aligning to TRBD1. This CDR3 comprises 14 residues. Trimming cost V 3 bases and J 6 bases; bases outside gene matches: 5. Germline V lookup: CDR1 MNHEY, CDR2 SMNVEV (reference sequence). Here the CDR3 DNA reads TGTGCCAGCAGTTTCACAGGGGTGGGTCAGCCCCAGCATTTT. This sequence encodes CASSFTGVGQPQHF.

The chain is built from TRBV7-8 and TRBJ1-5, with 7 positions matching TRBD1. The CDR3 runs to 15 residues. The junction had 5 bases not matched to a gene; V was cut back by 4 bases and J by 2 bases. Germline CDR1 is SGHVS and CDR2 is FQNEAQ. This CDR3 is CASSYDRVGNQPQHF. CDR3 in DNA: TGTGCCAGCAGCTATGACAGGGTAGGCAATCAGCCCCAGCATTTT.

V gene TRBV9 combines with J gene TRBJ2-1; no reliable D call. The V gene lost 0 bases and the J gene lost 7 bases, with 8 bases spanning the gap. Germline V gene data show CDR1 as SGDLS and CDR2 as YYNGEE. The CDR3 spans 13 residues. The CDR3, as DNA: TGTGCCAGCAGCGTAGCGCCGGCGAATGAGCAGTTCTTC. This translates into CASSVAPANEQFF.

Written as DNA, the CDR3 is TGTGCCAGTAGTTTATCGAGGGGCACAGATACGCAGTATTTT. It specifies CASSLSRGTDTQYF. This sequence joins TRBV19 and TRBJ2-3; D possibly corresponds to TRBD2 (5 bases). V lost 5 bases, J lost 1 base, and 10 bases lay in between. This CDR3 is 14 amino acids long. Per germline, CDR1 LNHDA and CDR2 SQIVND (reference sequence).

The chain is built from TRBV7-6 and TRBJ2-2; TRBD2 matches 13 bases. J gave up 4 bases and V 5 bases, and 13 bases lay outside the gene matches. Germline CDR1 reads SGHVS; CDR2 reads FNYEAQ. This CDR3 spans 19 amino acids. This chain's CDR3 is CASSLTPRTSGRITGELFF. In nucleotides, the CDR3 is TGTGCCAGCAGCCTAACTCCAAGGACTAGCGGGAGAATCACCGGGGAGCTGTTTTTT. The complete variable domain, with remaining parts taken from reference TRBV7-6 and TRBJ2-2, reads GAGVSQSPRYKVTKRGQDVALRCDPISGHVSLYWYRQALGQGPEFLTYFNYEAQQDKSGLPNDRFSAERPEGSISTLTIQRTEQRDSAMYRCASSLTPRTSGRITGELFFGEGSRLTVL.

The CDR3 coding sequence is TGTGCCAGCAGTTACTTATCGGGACTAAATTCCTACGAGCAGTACTTC. Residues: CASSYLSGLNSYEQYF. The V and J genes are TRBV6-6 and TRBJ2-7, with 7 nucleotides matching TRBD2. There are 16 residues in the CDR3. Germline CDR1 MNHNY, CDR2 SVGAGI (reference sequence). J lost 1 base, V lost 1 base, and 7 bases had no gene match.

The chain couples TRBV27 to TRBJ2-7; no definite D call. V lost 3 bases and J 0 bases, leaving 6 bases between the germline ends. The CDR3 sequence is 13 residues long. Germline V gene lookup returns CDR1 MNHEY and CDR2 SMNVEV (reference sequence). CDR3 nucleotides: TGTGCCAGCAGTTTTGGGCCCTCCTACGAGCAGTACTTC. Amino acids: CASSFGPSYEQYF.

CDR3 protein: CASQGAGAYEQYF. As DNA, the CDR3 is TGTGCCAGTCAAGGGGCAGGGGCCTACGAGCAGTACTTC. V gene TRBV19 combines with J gene TRBJ2-7, with TRBD1 as a possible D gene (6 bases). CDR1 and CDR2 (germline): LNHDA, SQIVND (reference sequence). V was shortened by 8 bases and J by 2 bases, with 13 bases between the two germline ends. CDR3 size: 13 residues.

This clone has a single count. This chain connects TRBV30 to TRBJ1-4; tentative D call: TRBD1 (5 bases). The germline V gene has CDR1 GTSNPN and CDR2 SVGIG (reference sequence). This CDR3 comprises 15 residues. V was clipped by 3 bases and J by 0 bases, with 11 bases between them. The CDR3, as DNA: TGTGCCTGGAGCCGGACACAGGCAACTAATGAAAAACTGTTTTTT. Translation: CAWSRTQATNEKLFF. Full variable domain (remainder filled in from reference TRBV30 and TRBJ1-4): SQTIHQWPATLVQPVGSPLSLECTVEGTSNPNLYWYRQAAGRGLQLLFYSVGIGQISSEVPQNLSASRPQDRQFILSSKKLLLSDSGFYLCAWSRTQATNEKLFFGSGTQLSVL.

The genes are TRBV30 and TRBJ2-3; no definite D call. V lost 5 bases and J 6 bases, leaving 9 bases between the germline ends. Germline CDR1 and CDR2: GTSNPN and SVGIG (reference sequence). The CDR3 is made up of 11 amino acids. CDR3 sequence: CAWGPYDTQYF. For the CDR3, the DNA is TGTGCCTGGGGGCCCTATGATACGCAGTATTTT.

The chain couples TRBV19 to TRBJ2-3, with 14 positions matching TRBD2. This CDR3 comprises 15 residues. Germline V lookup: CDR1 LNHDA, CDR2 SQIVND (reference sequence). Trimming at V came to 3 bases and at J to 6 bases, leaving 2 bases not matched to a gene. The CDR3 DNA sequence: TGTGCCAGTAGTATGACTAGCGGGAGGGGTGATACGCAGTATTTT. The encoded protein is CASSMTSGRGDTQYF. The whole variable domain, remainder taken from reference TRBV19 and TRBJ2-3, is DGGITQSPKYLFRKEGQNVTLSCEQNLNHDAMYWYRQDPGQGLRLIYYSQIVNDFQKGDIAEGYSVSREKKESFPLTVTSAQKNPTAFYLCASSMTSGRGDTQYFGPGTRLTVL.

The chain has TRBV4-1 and TRBJ2-7; 10 bases line up with TRBD2. In germline, CDR1 is MGHRA, CDR2 YSYEKL. With V trimmed by 5 bases and J by 1 base, 5 bases remained unmatched. The CDR3 spans 15 residues. DNA for the CDR3: TGCGCCAGCAGCACCAGGACTAGCGGATCCTACGAGCAGTACTTC. Residues: CASSTRTSGSYEQYF.

The genes are TRBV11-3 and TRBJ2-7; 9 positions match TRBD2. The CDR3 is 15 amino acids. Germline V gene data show CDR1 as SGHNT and CDR2 as YENEEA. Unmatched junction bases numbered 8, after V lost 3 bases and J lost 5 bases. Here the CDR3 DNA reads TGTGCCAGCAGCTTTCGACCGGGACTAGCCCACGAGCAGTACTTC. This gives the protein CASSFRPGLAHEQYF.

The chain carries TRBV5-1 and TRBJ1-2; D unresolved. Germline loops: CDR1 SGHRS, CDR2 YFSETQ. Deletions cut 4 bases from V and 6 bases from J, with 13 bases between. This CDR3 spans 13 amino acids. In DNA, the CDR3 is TGCGCCAGCAGCCAAAACCTCGGGCATGGCTACACCTTC. It encodes CASSQNLGHGYTF.

This chain joins TRBV4-1 and TRBJ2-1, with 8 nucleotides matching TRBD1. J gave up 0 bases and V 0 bases, and 4 bases lay outside the gene matches. The germline V gene encodes CDR1 MGHRA and CDR2 YSYEKL. CDR3 length: 17 amino acids. The CDR3 spells CASSQEPGGLSYNEQFF. In nucleotides, the CDR3 is TGCGCCAGCAGCCAAGAACCAGGGGGCCTCTCCTACAATGAGCAGTTCTTC.